This TCR beta chain was captured by sequencing in a study of T cells after yellow fever vaccination. Findings and caveats of the study: Weaker overall, the secondary response nonetheless peaked faster (day 5 versus 15). Within FACS-sorted repertoires, abundant clonotypes contaminating from the bulk population could be present.

The V end lost 3 bases, the J end lost 4 bases, and 8 bases lay between the germline ends. Germline CDR1 is SGHRS and CDR2 is YFSETQ. CDR3 size: 13 residues. This clonotype was seen ten or more times. Its antigen remains unidentified. One entry per CDR3 protein results from TCRdb running MiXCR on the 5' RACE reads. The data show about 260,000 distinct CDR3 sequences, with around 4.9% seen just once and roughly 3.5% held by the top ten. Here the sequenced sample was CD4+ T cells sorted from PBMCs, taken on the day of the yellow fever booster vaccination. The TCR originated in a man between 18 and 35 years old who received the YFV17D yellow fever vaccine. V is TRBV5-1 and J is TRBJ2-1; maybe TRBD1 (5 bases). DNA of the CDR3: TGCGCCAGCAGCTCCACAGGTTACAATGAGCAGTTCTTC. It yields the protein CASSSTGYNEQFF.